The clone carrying this T cell receptor beta chain has ten or more counts. These data belong to a study of blood T cells in healthy people across ages. The second PCR ran about 6 to 12 cycles with a sample-barcoded 5' primer and J-beta primers. A template-switch adaptor with 12 random nucleotides tagged each cDNA molecule. Via MiXCR, TCRdb re-called the 5' RACE reads, giving one row per CDR3 protein. The repertoire includes about 900,000 distinct CDR3 sequences, about 48% of them detected once, and 13% sits in the top ten. Sample donors were healthy Caucasian individuals that came from Russia, aged 6 to 90. In germline, CDR1 is DFQATT, CDR2 SNEGSKA (reference sequence). V was cut by 1 base and J by 2 bases, with 15 bases left in between. This CDR3 spans 15 amino acids.

The sequencing sample was made of blood. The sequence was collected from a young man in good health. The gene calls are TRBV20-1 and TRBJ2-7; D is undetermined. The CDR3 is CSARGVVGSTYEQYF. DNA of the CDR3: TGCAGTGCTAGAGGGGTTGTGGGCAGTACCTACGAGCAGTACTTC.